This T cell receptor beta chain was identified during a study of low-dose radiotherapy and immunotherapy resistance in tumors. The junction had 5 bases not matched to a gene; V was cut back by 4 bases and J by 5 bases. The length of the CDR3 is 13 residues. CDR1 is SGHNT, CDR2 YYREEE, per germline (reference sequence). This sample's time point: after trial treatment. The treatment is: LDRT plus nivolumab, ipilimumab, low-dose cyclophosphamide and aspirin (RACIN trial). Primers used for first-strand cDNA, a TRAV- and TRBV-specific set, covered both alpha and beta chains. Both a constant-region primer and a V-primer adapter served to amplify TCRs across roughly 20 PCR cycles. One entry per CDR3 protein, called by TCRdb with MiXCR from the reads. The sample has tens of thousands of distinct CDR3 sequences, less than 30% seen once. In its sample, this clonotype ranks as medium-sized (0.01 to 0.1%).

This TCR was sampled from a male donor with prostate cancer. This chain connects TRBV5-4 to TRBJ2-5, with TRBD1 matching over 7 bases. The specimen was PBMCs, collected after low-dose radiotherapy plus immunotherapy. CDR3 in DNA: TGTGCCAGCAGCACCAGACAGGGCGAGACCCAGTACTTC. Encoded protein: CASSTRQGETQYF.